This TCR beta chain was identified during a study of vaccination and CD4 T cells after COVID-19. The V and J ends lost 5 bases and 0 bases, in that order; junction bases with no gene match: 8. The length of the CDR3 is 16 residues. Germline values: CDR1 SGHVS, CDR2 FQNEAQ. Treatment in this sample: roughly 11-day PBMC culture with coronavirus spike peptide pools or control peptides (ViraFEST assay). Positive SARS-CoV-2 PCR tests in convalescent patients dated from March to December 2020, pre-Alpha, Beta and Delta. Negative selection purified CD4+ T cells after about 11 days of culture. Notes on this clonotype: The antigen is unknown.

The Oncomine TCR Beta short-read assay sequenced DNA from cultured CD4+ T cells. TCRdb re-called the PCR reads with MiXCR, one entry per CDR3 protein. Of about 20,000 distinct CDR3 sequences listed, over 50% are singletons. This sequence was found in a human donor who had recovered from COVID-19. The sequencing input was CD4+ T cells from blood, cultured in vitro. The chain combines TRBV7-8 with TRBJ2-7, with 9 nucleotides matching TRBD2. Here the CDR3 DNA reads TGTGCCAGCAGCCGTGAGAGCGGGGGGAACTCCTACGAGCAGTACTTC. Residues: CASSRESGGNSYEQYF.